The source of this TCR beta chain is a study of cytomegalovirus exposure and HLA in healthy donors. The germline V gene has CDR1 MDHEN and CDR2 SYDVKM. The CDR3 sequence is 15 residues long. The V segment lost 5 bases and the J segment 8 bases; nucleotides outside the gene matches: 7. The PCR had 60 Vbeta and 13 Jbeta primers. The table came from immunoSEQ multiplex PCR; TCRdb's copy has only in-frame clones and leaves some out. The data show 100,000 to 120,000 clones, approximately 82% seen once. Concerning this clone: The antigen is not known.

Findings of the study overall: The authors listed some 150 TCR beta chains as cytomegalovirus-associated. Reports indicated that the classifier achieved high specificity and sensitivity in diagnosing cytomegalovirus status. The authors considered a cluster of highly shared sequence variants likely to be a sequencing artifact.

Sequenced: PBMCs. This receptor was identified in a middle-aged man in good health and CMV-seropositive. V usage is TRBV28 and J usage is TRBJ2-6; TRBD1 agrees at 9 bases. CDR3: CASSARQGGTNVLTF. DNA for the CDR3: TGTGCCAGCAGTGCCCGACAGGGGGGAACCAACGTCCTGACTTTC.